This T cell receptor (beta chain) was recovered during a study of T cell responses to AZD1222 COVID-19 vaccine. Study-level background: Both about-4-week and about-12-week second-dose recipients were combined.

This clone has a single count. Its antigen is currently unknown. Study results and limitations: Seropositive AZD1222 recipients at baseline numbered only five to seven. The reported proportion of spike-specific TCRs targeting unmutated variant regions was nearly half. In a largely white British group with more females than males, clonal diversity was possibly underestimated.

There are 16 residues in the CDR3. The J segment lost 9 bases and the V segment lost 6 bases, leaving 15 bases of the junction unmatched. CDR1 LGHNA and CDR2 YNFKEQ come from the germline V gene. Sequencing was performed with immunoSEQ multiplex PCR; in TCRdb, only in-frame clones are kept and a portion is missing. The table shows around 100,000 clones, with 91% occurring only once. The material was peripheral blood, obtained on day 0 of AZD1222 vaccination. This TCR derives from an adult in good health. This rearrangement joins TRBV4-2 to TRBJ2-1; 9 bases agree with TRBD2. CDR3 amino acids: CASRPYPSDSGGEQFF. The CDR3 region has the DNA TGTGCCAGCAGACCCTACCCCTCCGATAGCGGGGGTGAGCAGTTCTTC.